These T cell receptor beta chains were read from a single sample in a study of blood T cell repertoires in COVID-19. Data came from immunoSEQ multiplex PCR; TCRdb stores just in-frame clones and leaves some out. The repertoire has about 330,000 clones, more than 85% of them found once; the top ten carry 15% to 20%. What was sequenced was PBMCs or T cells enriched from blood (not recorded which). These receptors originate from a woman aged 25 to 39 who had recovered from COVID-19. CDR3s include the opening cysteine and the closing phenylalanine or tryptophan. A D gene is named only where the DNA matches it firmly. Not all rows give a size; the values are once, few, many and, for expanded clones, a class.

j_gene	len	abundance	v_gene	d_gene	CDR3aa	CDR3nt
TRBJ2-1	15	NA	TRBV6-4	TRBD1	CASSDGQGSYNEQFF	TGTGCCAGCAGTGACGGACAGGGATCCTACAATGAGCAGTTCTTC
TRBJ1-5	15	NA	TRBV19	TRBD1	CASSTLGTGGQPQHF	TGTGCCAGTAGTACCCTAGGGACAGGGGGGCAGCCCCAGCATTTT
TRBJ2-1	15	once	TRBV29-1	NA	CSVPGGGTEYNEQFF	TGCAGCGTCCCCGGGGGGGGGACAGAGTACAATGAGCAGTTCTTC
TRBJ2-2	15	NA	TRBV6-2/TRBV6-3	TRBD2	CASSYSTSGSGELFF	TGTGCCAGCAGTTACTCGACTAGCGGGAGTGGGGAGCTGTTTTTT
TRBJ2-5	17	NA	TRBV5-1	TRBD1	CASSSSAGQGAEETQYF	TGCGCCAGCAGCTCATCCGCCGGACAGGGGGCCGAAGAGACCCAGTACTTC
TRBJ1-1	16	NA	TRBV19	NA	CASSWSRGLYNTEAFF	TGTGCCAGTAGTTGGTCTAGAGGCCTTTATAACACTGAAGCTTTCTTT
TRBJ2-1	15	NA	TRBV19	TRBD1	CASSFPGQPYNEQFF	TGTGCCAGTAGCTTCCCGGGACAGCCTTACAATGAGCAGTTCTTC
TRBJ2-1	15	NA	TRBV11-3	TRBD1	CASTSGTGMSNEQFF	TGTGCCAGCACGTCCGGGACAGGGATGTCCAATGAGCAGTTCTTC
TRBJ1-4	15	NA	TRBV15	NA	CATSRDKDRPEKLFF	TGTGCCACCAGCAGAGATAAGGACAGACCTGAAAAACTGTTTTTT
TRBJ2-1	14	NA	TRBV11-3	NA	CASSLRRGPDEQFF	TGTGCCAGCAGCTTACGGCGGGGGCCAGATGAGCAGTTCTTC
TRBJ1-3	17	NA	TRBV4-1	NA	CASSQGESALPRDTIYF	TGCGCCAGCAGCCAAGGCGAATCGGCACTTCCCCGGGACACCATATATTTT
TRBJ2-2	17	NA	TRBV6-2/TRBV6-3	TRBD2	CASSYSPGTREAGELFF	TGTGCCAGCAGTTACTCCCCCGGGACTAGGGAGGCCGGGGAGCTGTTTTTT
TRBJ2-2	18	NA	TRBV4-1	TRBD2	CASSQSLSGGAISGELFF	TGCGCCAGCAGCCAATCTCTTAGCGGGGGGGCTATTTCCGGGGAGCTGTTTTTT
TRBJ1-3	14	NA	TRBV4-2	NA	CASSQGSSGNTIYF	TGTGCCAGCAGCCAAGGGAGCTCTGGAAACACCATATATTTT
TRBJ2-1	13	NA	TRBV6-6	NA	CASSPKQGHEQFF	TGTGCCAGCAGCCCTAAACAGGGCCATGAGCAGTTCTTC
TRBJ1-1	15	NA	TRBV5-1	TRBD1	CASSSPPGGVEEAFF	TGCGCCAGCAGCTCACCGCCAGGGGGAGTGGAAGAAGCTTTCTTT
TRBJ2-7	13	NA	TRBV5-1	TRBD2	CASSGMGGDEQYF	TGCGCCAGCAGCGGTATGGGAGGGGACGAGCAGTACTTC
TRBJ1-1	15	NA	TRBV11-2	TRBD1	CASSMTDRENTEAFF	TGTGCCAGCAGCATGACGGACAGGGAAAACACTGAAGCTTTCTTT
TRBJ2-1	17	NA	TRBV7-8	TRBD2	CASSSRPGLAGGLEQFF	TGTGCCAGCAGCTCTAGGCCAGGACTAGCGGGAGGGCTTGAGCAGTTCTTC
TRBJ1-2	14	NA	TRBV28	NA	CASRRWTDYYGYTF	TGTGCCAGCAGGAGGTGGACAGATTACTATGGCTACACCTTC
TRBJ2-1	21	NA	TRBV4-2	TRBD2	CASSRSQGLPGLAGGPKEQFF	TGTGCCAGCAGCCGGAGTCAAGGGTTACCGGGACTAGCGGGAGGGCCGAAGGAGCAGTTCTTC
TRBJ1-5	16	NA	TRBV7-9	TRBD1	CASSSGTGVVNQPQHF	TGTGCCAGCAGCTCCGGGACAGGGGTTGTTAATCAGCCCCAGCATTTT
TRBJ2-2	13	NA	TRBV11-3	NA	CASSLDRAGELFF	TGTGCCAGCAGCTTAGATCGGGCCGGGGAGCTGTTTTTT
TRBJ1-2	14	NA	TRBV2	TRBD1	CASSPGTGGYGYTF	TGTGCCAGCAGTCCCGGGACAGGGGGCTATGGCTACACCTTC
TRBJ1-5	15	NA	TRBV7-9	TRBD1	CASSPKGTGNQPQHF	TGTGCCAGCAGCCCAAAAGGGACAGGCAATCAGCCCCAGCATTTT
TRBJ1-2	12	NA	TRBV28	NA	CASSLGVVGYTF	TGTGCCAGCAGTTTAGGAGTCGTTGGCTACACCTTC
TRBJ2-7	14	NA	TRBV6-1	NA	CASSEYGRGHEQYF	TGTGCCAGCAGTGAATATGGCAGGGGCCACGAGCAGTACTTC